The present entry profiles one T cell receptor (beta chain) with its context. The CDR3 consists of 16 residues. The V end was cut by 2 bases, the J end by 4 bases, with 12 bases between. Germline CDR1 LNHDA, CDR2 SQIVND (reference sequence). This record belongs to a study of blood T cell repertoires in COVID-19. On the study more broadly: Donors in the United States, Italy and Spain gave samples during acute or convalescent COVID-19. Sources were T cells, B-cell-depleted T cells, or PBMCs; the material itself was cDNA or gDNA.

The table came from immunoSEQ multiplex PCR; TCRdb's copy has only in-frame clones and leaves some out. The table records 55,000 to 85,000 clones, roughly 78% of them present only once. What was sequenced was peripheral blood. The chain joins TRBV19 to TRBJ2-6; D unresolved. The sequence derives from a man in his 60s with active or convalescent COVID-19. The CDR3 sequence: CASSIWASSGANVLTF. For the CDR3, the DNA is TGTGCCAGTAGTATATGGGCCTCCTCGGGGGCCAACGTCCTGACTTTC.